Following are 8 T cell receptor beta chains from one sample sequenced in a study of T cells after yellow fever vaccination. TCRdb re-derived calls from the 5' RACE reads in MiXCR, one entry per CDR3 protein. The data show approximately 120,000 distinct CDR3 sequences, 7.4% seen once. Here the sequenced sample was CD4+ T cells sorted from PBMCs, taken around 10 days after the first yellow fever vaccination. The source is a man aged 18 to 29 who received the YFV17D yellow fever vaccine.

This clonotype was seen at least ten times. The CDR3 nucleotides read TGTGCCAGCAGTGGGGACAGGGCTGGGGCCAACGTCCTGACTTTC. Protein product: CASSGDRAGANVLTF. The chain couples TRBV2 to TRBJ2-6, with TRBD1 matching 9 bases. V was clipped by 4 bases and J by 2 bases; unmatched bases: 0. Germline lookup yields CDR1 SNHLY and CDR2 FYNNEI. The CDR3 contains 15 residues.

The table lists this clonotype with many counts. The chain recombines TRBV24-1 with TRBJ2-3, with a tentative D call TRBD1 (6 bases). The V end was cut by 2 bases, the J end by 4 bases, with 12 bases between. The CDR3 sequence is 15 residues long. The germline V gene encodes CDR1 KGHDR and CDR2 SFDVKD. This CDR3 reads CATSDSQGPADTQYF. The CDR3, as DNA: TGTGCCACCAGTGATTCACAGGGACCCGCAGATACGCAGTATTTT.

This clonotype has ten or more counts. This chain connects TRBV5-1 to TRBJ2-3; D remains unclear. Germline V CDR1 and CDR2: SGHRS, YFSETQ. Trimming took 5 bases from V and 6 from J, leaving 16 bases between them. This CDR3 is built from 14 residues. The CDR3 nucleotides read TGCGCCAGCAGGCAGAGGCGTCCTATTGATACGCAGTATTTT. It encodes CASRQRRPIDTQYF.

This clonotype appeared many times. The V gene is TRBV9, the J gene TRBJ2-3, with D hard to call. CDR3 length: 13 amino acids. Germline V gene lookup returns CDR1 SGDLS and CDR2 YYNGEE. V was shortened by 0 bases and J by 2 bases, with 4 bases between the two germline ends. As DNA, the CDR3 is TGTGCCAGCAGCGTAGCTCTCACAGATACGCAGTATTTT. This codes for CASSVALTDTQYF.

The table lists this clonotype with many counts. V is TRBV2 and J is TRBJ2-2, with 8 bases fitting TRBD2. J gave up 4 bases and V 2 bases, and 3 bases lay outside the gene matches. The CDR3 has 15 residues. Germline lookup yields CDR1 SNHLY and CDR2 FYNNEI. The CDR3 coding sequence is TGTGCCAGCAGTGAAAAGCGGGGGCCCACCGGGGAGCTGTTTTTT. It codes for CASSEKRGPTGELFF.

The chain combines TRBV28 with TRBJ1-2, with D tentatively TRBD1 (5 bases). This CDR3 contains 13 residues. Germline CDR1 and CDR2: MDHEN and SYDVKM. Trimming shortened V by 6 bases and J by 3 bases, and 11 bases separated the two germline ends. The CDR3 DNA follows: TGTGCCAGCAGCTGGGCAGGGTACTATGGCTACACCTTC. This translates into CASSWAGYYGYTF.

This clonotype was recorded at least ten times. This CDR3 is CSVDRSTNTEAFF. The CDR3 coding sequence is TGCAGCGTCGACAGGAGCACGAACACTGAAGCTTTCTTT. This chain connects TRBV29-1 to TRBJ1-1, with D possibly TRBD1 on 6 matching bases. The CDR3 is made up of 13 amino acids. Germline assignment: CDR1 SQVTM and CDR2 ANQGSEA. Between the trimmed V and J ends, which lost 6 bases and 1 base, there was a span of 12 bases.

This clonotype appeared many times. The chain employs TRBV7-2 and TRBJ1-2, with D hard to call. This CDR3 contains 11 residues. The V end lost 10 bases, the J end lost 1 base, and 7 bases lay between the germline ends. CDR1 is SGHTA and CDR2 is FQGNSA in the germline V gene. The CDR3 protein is CAIQLNYGYTF. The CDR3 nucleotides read TGTGCCATACAGCTTAACTATGGCTACACCTTC. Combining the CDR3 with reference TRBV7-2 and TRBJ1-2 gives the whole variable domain GAGVSQSPSNKVTEKGKDVELRCDPISGHTALYWYRQSLGQGLEFLIYFQGNSAPDKSGLPSDRFSAERTGGSVSTLTIQRTQQEDSAVYLCAIQLNYGYTFGSGTRLTVV.